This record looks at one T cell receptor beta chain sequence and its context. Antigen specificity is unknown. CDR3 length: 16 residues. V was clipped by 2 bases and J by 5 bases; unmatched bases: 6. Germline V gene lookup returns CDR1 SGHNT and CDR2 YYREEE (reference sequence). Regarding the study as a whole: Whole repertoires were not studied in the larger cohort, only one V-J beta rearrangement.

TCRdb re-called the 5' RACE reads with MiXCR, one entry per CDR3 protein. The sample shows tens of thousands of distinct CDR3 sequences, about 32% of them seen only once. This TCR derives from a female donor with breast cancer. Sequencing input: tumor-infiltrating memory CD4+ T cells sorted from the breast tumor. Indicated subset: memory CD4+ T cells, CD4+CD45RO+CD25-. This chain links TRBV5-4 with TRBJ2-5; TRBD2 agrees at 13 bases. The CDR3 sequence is CASSFTLAGGPETQYF. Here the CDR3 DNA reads TGTGCCAGCAGCTTCACACTAGCGGGAGGGCCGGAGACCCAGTACTTC.